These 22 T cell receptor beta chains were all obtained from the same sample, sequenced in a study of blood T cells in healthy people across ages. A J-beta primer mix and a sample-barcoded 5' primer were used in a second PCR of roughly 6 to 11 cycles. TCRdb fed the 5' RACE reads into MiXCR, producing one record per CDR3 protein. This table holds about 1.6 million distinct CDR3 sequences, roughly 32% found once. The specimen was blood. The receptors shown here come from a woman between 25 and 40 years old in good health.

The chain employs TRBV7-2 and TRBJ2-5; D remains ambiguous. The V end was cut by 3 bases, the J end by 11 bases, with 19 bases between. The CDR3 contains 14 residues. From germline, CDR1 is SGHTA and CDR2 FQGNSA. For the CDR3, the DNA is TGTGCCAGCAGCTTTAGTCAAGGGTCCTACAAGCAGTACTTC. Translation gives CASSFSQGSYKQYF.

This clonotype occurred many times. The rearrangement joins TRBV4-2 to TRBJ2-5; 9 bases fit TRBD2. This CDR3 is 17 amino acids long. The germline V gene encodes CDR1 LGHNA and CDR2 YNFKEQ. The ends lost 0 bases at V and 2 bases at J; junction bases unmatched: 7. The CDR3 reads CASSQEGASGGQETQYF. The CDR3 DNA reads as TGTGCCAGCAGCCAAGAGGGGGCCAGCGGGGGGCAAGAGACCCAGTACTTC.

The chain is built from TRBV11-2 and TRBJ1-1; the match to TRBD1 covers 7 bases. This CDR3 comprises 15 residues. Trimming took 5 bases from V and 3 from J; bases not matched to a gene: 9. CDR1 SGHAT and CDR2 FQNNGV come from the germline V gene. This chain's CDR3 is CASSPRQGWYTEAFF. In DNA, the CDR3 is TGTGCCAGCAGCCCGAGACAGGGTTGGTACACTGAAGCTTTCTTT.

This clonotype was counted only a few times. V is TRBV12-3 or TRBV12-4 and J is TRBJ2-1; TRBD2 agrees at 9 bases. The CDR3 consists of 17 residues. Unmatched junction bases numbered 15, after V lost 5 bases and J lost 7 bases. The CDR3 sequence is CASSNPPAGGAHNEQFF. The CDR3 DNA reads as TGTGCCAGCAGTAACCCTCCCGCGGGGGGGGCCCATAATGAGCAGTTCTTC.

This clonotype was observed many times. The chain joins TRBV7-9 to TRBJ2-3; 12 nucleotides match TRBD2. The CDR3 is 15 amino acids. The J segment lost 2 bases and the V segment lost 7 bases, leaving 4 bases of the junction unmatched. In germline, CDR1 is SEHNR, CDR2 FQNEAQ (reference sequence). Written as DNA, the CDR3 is TGTGCCAGCACCCGGACTAGCGGGGACACAGATACGCAGTATTTT. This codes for CASTRTSGDTDTQYF.

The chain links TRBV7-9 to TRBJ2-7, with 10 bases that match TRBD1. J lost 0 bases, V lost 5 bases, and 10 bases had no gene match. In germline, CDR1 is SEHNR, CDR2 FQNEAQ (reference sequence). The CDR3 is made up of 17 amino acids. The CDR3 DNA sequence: TGTGCCAGCAGCAGATCCGGGACAGGGGACCACTCCTACGAGCAGTACTTC. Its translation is CASSRSGTGDHSYEQYF.

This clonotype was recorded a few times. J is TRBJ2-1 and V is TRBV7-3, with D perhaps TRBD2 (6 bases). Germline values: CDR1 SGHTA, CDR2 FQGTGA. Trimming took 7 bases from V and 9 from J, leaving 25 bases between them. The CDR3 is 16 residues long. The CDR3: CASTPKVGGMAGEQFF. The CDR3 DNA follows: TGTGCCAGCACCCCGAAAGTCGGCGGGATGGCCGGTGAGCAGTTCTTC.

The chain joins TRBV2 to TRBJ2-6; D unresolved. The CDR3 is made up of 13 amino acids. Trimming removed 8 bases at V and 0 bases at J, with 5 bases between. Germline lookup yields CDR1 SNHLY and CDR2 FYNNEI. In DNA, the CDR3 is TGTGCCAGCGCCAACTCTGGGGCCAACGTCCTGACTTTC. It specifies CASANSGANVLTF.

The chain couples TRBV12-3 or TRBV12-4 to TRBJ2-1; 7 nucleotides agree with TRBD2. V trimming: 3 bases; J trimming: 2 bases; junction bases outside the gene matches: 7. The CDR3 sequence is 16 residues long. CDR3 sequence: CASSLGGRRAYNEQFF. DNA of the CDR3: TGTGCCAGCAGTTTGGGCGGGAGAAGGGCCTACAATGAGCAGTTCTTC.

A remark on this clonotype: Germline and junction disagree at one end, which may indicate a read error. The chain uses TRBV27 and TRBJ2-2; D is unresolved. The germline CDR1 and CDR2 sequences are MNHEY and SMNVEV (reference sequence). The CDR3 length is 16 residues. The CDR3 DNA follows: TGTGCCTGCAGTTTCAGTGGAAGCTTTAACACCGGGGAGCTGTTTTTT. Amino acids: CACSFSGSFNTGELFF.

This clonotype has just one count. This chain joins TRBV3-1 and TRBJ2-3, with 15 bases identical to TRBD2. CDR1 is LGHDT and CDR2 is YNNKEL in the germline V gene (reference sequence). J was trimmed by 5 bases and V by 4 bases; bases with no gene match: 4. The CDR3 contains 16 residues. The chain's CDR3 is CASSRRTSGRVDTQYF. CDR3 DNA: TGTGCCAGCAGCCGCCGGACTAGCGGGAGGGTAGATACGCAGTATTTT.

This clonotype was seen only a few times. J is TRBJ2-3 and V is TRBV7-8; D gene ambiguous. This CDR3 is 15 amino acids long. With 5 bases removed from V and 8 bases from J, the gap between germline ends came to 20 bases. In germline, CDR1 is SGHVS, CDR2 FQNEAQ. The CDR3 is CASSRAPQPEVTQYF. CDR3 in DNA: TGTGCCAGCAGCCGCGCCCCCCAGCCTGAGGTTACGCAGTATTTT.

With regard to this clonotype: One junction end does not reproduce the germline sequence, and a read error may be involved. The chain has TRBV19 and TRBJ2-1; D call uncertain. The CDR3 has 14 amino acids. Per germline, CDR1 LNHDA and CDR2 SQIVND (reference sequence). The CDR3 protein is CVSTYGVTYNEQFF. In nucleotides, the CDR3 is TGTGTCAGTACATATGGGGTAACCTACAATGAGCAGTTCTTC.

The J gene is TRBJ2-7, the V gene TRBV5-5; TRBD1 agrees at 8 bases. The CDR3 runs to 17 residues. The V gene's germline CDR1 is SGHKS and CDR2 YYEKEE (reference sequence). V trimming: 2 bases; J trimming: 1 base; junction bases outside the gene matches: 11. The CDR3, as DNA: TGTGCCAGCAGCTTCCAGGGGGCGTCCCGAAGGTCCTACGAGCAGTACTTC. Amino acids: CASSFQGASRRSYEQYF.

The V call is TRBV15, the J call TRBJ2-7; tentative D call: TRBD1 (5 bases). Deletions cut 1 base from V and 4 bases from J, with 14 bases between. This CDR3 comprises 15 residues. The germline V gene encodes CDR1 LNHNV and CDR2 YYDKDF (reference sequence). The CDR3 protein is CATSRGQGKTYEQYF. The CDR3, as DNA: TGTGCCACCAGCAGAGGCCAGGGAAAGACATACGAGCAGTACTTC. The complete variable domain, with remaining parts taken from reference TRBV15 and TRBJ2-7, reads DAMVIQNPRYQVTQFGKPVTLSCSQTLNHNVMYWYQQKSSQAPKLLFHYYDKDFNNEADTPDNFQSRRPNTSFCFLDIRSPGLGDTAMYLCATSRGQGKTYEQYFGPGTRLTVT.

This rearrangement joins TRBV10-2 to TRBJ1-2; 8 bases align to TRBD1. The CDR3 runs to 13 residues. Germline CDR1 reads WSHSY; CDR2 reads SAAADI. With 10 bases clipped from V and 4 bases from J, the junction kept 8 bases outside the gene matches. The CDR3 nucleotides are TGCGCCACCCGGGACAGGCAGGGCTATGGCTACACCTTC. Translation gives CATRDRQGYGYTF.

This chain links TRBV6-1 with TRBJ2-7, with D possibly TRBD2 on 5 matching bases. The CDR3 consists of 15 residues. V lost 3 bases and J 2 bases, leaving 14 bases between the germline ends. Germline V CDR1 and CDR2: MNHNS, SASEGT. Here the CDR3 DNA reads TGTGCCAGCAGTGACGAGGGAAAGTTTCCCTACGAGCAGTACTTC. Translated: CASSDEGKFPYEQYF.

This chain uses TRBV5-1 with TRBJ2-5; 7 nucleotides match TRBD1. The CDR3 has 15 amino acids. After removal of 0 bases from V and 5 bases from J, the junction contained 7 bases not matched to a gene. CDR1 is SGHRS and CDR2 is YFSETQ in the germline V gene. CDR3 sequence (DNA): TGCGCCAGCAGCTTGGGACAGGGAGAGCTGGAGACCCAGTACTTC. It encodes CASSLGQGELETQYF.

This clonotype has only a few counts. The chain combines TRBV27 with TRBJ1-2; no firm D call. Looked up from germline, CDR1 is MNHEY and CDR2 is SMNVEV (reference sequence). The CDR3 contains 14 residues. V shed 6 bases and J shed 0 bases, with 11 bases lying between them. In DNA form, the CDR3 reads TGTGCCAGCAGGGCCAGACAAGCTAACTATGGCTACACCTTC. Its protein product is CASRARQANYGYTF.

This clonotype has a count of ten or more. Written as DNA, the CDR3 is TGCAGCGCTTTACAGGCCGGGGCCAACGTCCTGACTTTC. Translating it yields CSALQAGANVLTF. The rearrangement joins TRBV29-1 to TRBJ2-6; tentatively, D is TRBD1 (5 bases). V was pared by 7 bases and J by 4 bases, with 11 bases between. The CDR3 extends over 13 amino acids. The germline V gene encodes CDR1 SQVTM and CDR2 ANQGSEA.

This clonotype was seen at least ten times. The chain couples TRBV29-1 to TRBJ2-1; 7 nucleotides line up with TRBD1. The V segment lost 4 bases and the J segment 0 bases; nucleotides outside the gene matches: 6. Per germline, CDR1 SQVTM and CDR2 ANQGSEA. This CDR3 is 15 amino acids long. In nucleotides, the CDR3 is TGCAGCGTTGTAGGACAGGTCAGCTCCTACAATGAGCAGTTCTTC. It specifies CSVVGQVSSYNEQFF.

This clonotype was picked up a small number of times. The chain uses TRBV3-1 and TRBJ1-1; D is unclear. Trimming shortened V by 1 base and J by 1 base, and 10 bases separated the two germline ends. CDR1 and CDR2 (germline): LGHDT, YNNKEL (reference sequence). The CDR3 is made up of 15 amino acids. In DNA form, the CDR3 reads TGTGCCAGCAGCCAAGTCGTCATGGGGAACACTGAAGCTTTCTTT. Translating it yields CASSQVVMGNTEAFF.